This record covers a single T cell receptor (beta chain). The antigen is not known. The source of the sample is a study of CD8 T cells in Susac syndrome. Study-level points and caveats: The study's TCR sequencing and HLA analysis drew on a certain number of individuals. That number was acknowledged as relatively small.

V was cut by 1 base and J by 0 bases, with 12 bases left in between. The CDR3 totals 16 residues. CDR1 LGHNA and CDR2 YSLEER come from the germline V gene. It was with random hexamers that 0.5 to 1 ug RNA was reverse transcribed. TCRdb redid the calling of the immunoSEQ multiplex PCR reads with MiXCR, one entry per CDR3 protein. The sample shows under 150,000 distinct CDR3 sequences, roughly 94% of them seen only once. The TCR sequence derives from a human donor with multiple sclerosis. The chain employs TRBV4-3 and TRBJ1-2, with D perhaps TRBD1 (6 bases). Sample: CD4+ T cells from PBMCs. The CDR3 DNA is TGCGCCAGCAGCCAAGCGCCGGGACAAGCTAACTATGGCTACACCTTC. Translated: CASSQAPGQANYGYTF.